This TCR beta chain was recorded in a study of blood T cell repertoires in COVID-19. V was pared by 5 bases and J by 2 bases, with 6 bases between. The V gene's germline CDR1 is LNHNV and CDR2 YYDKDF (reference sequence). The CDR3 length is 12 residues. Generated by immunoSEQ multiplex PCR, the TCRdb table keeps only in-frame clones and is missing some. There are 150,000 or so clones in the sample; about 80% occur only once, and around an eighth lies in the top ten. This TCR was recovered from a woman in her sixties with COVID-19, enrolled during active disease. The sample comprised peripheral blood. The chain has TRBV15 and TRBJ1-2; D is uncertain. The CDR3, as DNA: TGTGCCACCAGCGCGGGGAACTATGGCTACACCTTC. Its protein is CATSAGNYGYTF.